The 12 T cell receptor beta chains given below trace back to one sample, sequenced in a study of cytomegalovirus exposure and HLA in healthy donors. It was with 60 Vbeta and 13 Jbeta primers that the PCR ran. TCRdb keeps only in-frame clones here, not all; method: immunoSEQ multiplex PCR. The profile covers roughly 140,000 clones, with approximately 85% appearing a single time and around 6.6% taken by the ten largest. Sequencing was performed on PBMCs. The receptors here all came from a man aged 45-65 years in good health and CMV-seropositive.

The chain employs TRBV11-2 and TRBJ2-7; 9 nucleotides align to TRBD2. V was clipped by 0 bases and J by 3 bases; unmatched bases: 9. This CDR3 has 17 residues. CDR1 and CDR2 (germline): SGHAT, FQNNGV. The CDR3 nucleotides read TGTGCCAGCAGCTTAGACGGGGGGCGGGAGGGAGACTACGAGCAGTACTTC. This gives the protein CASSLDGGREGDYEQYF.

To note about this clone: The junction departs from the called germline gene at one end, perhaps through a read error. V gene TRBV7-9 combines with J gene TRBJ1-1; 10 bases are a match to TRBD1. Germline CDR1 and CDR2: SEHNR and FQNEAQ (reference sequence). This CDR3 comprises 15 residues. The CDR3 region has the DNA TGTTCCAGCAGCCCCGACAGGGGGCAGGTCACTGAAGCTTTCTTT. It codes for CSSSPDRGQVTEAFF.

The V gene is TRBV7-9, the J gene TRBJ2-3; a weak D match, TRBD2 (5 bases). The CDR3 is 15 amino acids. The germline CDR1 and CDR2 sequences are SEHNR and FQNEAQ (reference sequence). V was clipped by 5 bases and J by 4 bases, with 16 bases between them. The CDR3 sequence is CASSVSSDSADTQYF. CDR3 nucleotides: TGTGCCAGCAGCGTCTCTAGTGATAGCGCAGATACGCAGTATTTT.

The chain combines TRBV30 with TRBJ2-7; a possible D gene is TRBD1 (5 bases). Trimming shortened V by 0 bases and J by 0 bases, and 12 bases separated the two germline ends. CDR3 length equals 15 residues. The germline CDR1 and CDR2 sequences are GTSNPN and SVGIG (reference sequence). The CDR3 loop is CAWSVRAGYSYEQYF. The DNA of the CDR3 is TGTGCCTGGAGTGTACGGGCAGGGTACTCCTACGAGCAGTACTTC.

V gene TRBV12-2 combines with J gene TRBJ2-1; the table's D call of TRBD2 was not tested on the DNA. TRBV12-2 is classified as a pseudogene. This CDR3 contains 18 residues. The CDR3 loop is CASRDLAGDSLFYNEQFF. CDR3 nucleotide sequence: TGTGCAAGTCGCGATCTAGCGGGAGACAGTCTTTTCTACAATGAGCAGTTCTTC.

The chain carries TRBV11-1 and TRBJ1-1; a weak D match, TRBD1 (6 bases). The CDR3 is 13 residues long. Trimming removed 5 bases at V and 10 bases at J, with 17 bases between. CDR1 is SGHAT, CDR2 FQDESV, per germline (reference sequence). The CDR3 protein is CASSLQGPLGAFF. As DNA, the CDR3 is TGTGCCAGCAGCCTACAGGGTCCTCTGGGAGCTTTCTTT.

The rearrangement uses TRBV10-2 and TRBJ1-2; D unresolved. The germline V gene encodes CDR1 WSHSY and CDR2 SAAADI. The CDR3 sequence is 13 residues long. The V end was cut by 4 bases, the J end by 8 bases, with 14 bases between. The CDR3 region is CASSGRVAGGYTF. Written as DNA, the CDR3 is TGCGCCAGCAGTGGTAGGGTTGCGGGCGGCTACACCTTC.

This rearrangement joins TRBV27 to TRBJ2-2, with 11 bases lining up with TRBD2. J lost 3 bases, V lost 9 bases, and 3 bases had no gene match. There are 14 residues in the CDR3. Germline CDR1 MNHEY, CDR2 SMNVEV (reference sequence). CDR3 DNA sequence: TGTGCCAGTCGGACTAGCGGGCACACCGGGGAGCTGTTTTTT. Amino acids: CASRTSGHTGELFF.

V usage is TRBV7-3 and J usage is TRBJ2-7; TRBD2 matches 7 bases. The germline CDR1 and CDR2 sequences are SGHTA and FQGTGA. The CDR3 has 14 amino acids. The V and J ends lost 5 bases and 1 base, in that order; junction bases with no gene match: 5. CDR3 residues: CASSESSGSYEQYF. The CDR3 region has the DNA TGTGCCAGCAGCGAATCTAGCGGATCCTACGAGCAGTACTTC.

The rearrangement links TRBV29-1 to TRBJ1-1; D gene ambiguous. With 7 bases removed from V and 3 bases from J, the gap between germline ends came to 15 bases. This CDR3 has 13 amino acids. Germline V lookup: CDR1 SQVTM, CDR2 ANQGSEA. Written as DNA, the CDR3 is TGCAGCGGTTCAATGACGAGGGACACTGAAGCTTTCTTT. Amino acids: CSGSMTRDTEAFF.

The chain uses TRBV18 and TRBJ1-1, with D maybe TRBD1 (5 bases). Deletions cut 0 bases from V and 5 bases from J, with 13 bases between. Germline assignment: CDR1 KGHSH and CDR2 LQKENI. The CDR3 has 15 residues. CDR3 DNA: TGTGCCAGCTCACCACCCGGGGGGATGAGAACTGAAGCTTTCTTT. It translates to CASSPPGGMRTEAFF.

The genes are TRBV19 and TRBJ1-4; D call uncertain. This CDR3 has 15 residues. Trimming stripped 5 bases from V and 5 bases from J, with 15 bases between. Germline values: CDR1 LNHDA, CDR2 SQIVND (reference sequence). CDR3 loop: CASSSRTNDNEKLFF. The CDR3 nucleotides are TGTGCCAGTAGTTCGCGGACTAACGACAATGAAAAACTGTTTTTT. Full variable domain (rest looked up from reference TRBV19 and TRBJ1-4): DGGITQSPKYLFRKEGQNVTLSCEQNLNHDAMYWYRQDPGQGLRLIYYSQIVNDFQKGDIAEGYSVSREKKESFPLTVTSAQKNPTAFYLCASSSRTNDNEKLFFGSGTQLSVL.